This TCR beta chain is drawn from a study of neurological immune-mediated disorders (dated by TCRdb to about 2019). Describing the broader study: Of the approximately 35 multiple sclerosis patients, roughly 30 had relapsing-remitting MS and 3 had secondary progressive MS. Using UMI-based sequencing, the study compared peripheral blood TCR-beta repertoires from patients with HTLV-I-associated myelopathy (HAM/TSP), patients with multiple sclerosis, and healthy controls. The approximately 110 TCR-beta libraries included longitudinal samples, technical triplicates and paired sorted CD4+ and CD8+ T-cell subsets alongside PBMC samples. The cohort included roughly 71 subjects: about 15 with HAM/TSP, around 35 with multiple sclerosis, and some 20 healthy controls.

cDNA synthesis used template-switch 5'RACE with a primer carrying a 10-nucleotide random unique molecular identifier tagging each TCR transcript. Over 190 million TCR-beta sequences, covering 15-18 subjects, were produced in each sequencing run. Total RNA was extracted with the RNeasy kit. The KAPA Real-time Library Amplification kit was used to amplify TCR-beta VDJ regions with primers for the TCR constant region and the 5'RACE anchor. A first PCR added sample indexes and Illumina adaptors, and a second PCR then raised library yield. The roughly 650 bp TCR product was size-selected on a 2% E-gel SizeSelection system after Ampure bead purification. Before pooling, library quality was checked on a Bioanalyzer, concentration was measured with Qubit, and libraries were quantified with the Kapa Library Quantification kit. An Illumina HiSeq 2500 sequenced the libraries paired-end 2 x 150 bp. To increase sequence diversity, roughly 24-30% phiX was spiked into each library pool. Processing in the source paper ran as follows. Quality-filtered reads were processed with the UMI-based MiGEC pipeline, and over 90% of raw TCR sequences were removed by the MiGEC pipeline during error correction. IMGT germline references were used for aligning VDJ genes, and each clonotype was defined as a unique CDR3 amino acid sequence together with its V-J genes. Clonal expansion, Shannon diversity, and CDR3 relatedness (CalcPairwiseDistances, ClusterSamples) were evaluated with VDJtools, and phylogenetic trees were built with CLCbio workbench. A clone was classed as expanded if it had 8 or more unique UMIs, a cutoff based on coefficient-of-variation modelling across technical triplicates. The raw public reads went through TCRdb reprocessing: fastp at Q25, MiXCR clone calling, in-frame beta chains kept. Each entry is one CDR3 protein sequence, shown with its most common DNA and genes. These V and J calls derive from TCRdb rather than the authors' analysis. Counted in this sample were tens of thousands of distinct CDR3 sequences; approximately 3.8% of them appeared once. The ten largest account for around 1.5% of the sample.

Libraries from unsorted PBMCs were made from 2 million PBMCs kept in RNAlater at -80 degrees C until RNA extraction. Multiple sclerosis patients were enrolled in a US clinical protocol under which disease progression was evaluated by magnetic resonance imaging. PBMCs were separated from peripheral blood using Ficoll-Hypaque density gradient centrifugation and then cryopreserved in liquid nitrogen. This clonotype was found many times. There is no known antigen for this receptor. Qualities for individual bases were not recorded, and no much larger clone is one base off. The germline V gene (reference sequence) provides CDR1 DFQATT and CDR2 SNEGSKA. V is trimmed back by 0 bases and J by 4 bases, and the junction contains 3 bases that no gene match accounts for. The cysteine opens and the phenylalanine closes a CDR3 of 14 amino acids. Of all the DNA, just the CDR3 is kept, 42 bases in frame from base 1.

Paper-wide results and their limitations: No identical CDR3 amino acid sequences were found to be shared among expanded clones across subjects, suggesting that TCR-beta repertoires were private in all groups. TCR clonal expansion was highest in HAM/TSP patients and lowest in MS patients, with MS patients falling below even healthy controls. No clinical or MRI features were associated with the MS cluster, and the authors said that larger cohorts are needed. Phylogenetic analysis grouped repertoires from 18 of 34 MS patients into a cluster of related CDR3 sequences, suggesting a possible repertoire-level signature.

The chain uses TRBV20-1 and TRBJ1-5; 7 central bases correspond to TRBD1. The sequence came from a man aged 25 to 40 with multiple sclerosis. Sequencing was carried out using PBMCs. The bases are TGCAGTGCTAGAGATGGGACAGTTAATCAGCCCCAGCATTTT. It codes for CSARDGTVNQPQHF.